The sequence of this T cell receptor beta chain was determined in a study of T cells after yellow fever vaccination (dated by TCRdb to between 2017 and 2020). With respect to the entire study: The SMART-Seq v4 Ultra Low Input RNA kit was used to prepare libraries from fractions with low cell numbers. To follow T-cell clones before and after primary and booster YFV17D yellow fever vaccination, bulk TCR alpha and beta repertoires were sequenced over time. Two healthy male donors made up the cohort, one aged 18 to 29 years and the other aged 30 to 39 years. Blood was collected at multiple timepoints before and after primary and secondary immunization, and bulk PBMC replicates and cell subsets were isolated.

This clonotype was detected ten times or more. No antigen is known for it. Per-base qualities were not stored, and no clone one base away is much larger. The treatment or condition label corresponds to: live attenuated yellow fever vaccine strain. At each blood-draw timepoint, two biological replicates of bulk PBMCs were collected. A standard Ficoll-Paque protocol was used to isolate PBMCs from peripheral blood. RNA was extracted with TriZol from bulk PBMCs, CD4 and CD8 fractions, and dextramer-positive and dextramer-negative fractions. The CDR3 measures 15 amino acids from cysteine to phenylalanine. Only the CDR3 region is kept as DNA, spanning 45 bases read in frame from base 1. Germline trimming: 7 bases from V, 3 bases from J; junction bases outside gene matches: 7. CDR1 and CDR2 were assigned from the germline V gene as MNHEY and SVGAGI. Synthesis of TCR cDNA relied on 5'RACE template switching, a step that introduced a universal primer site along with unique molecular identifiers. Priming for cDNA synthesis came from both the TCR alpha and TCR beta constant segments. Libraries were amplified in two PCR steps, with sample barcodes and sequencing adapters added in the second step. Sequencing of libraries was done on Illumina HiSeq 2500 (2x100 bp) or NovaSeq (2x150 bp). Per the original workflow: Reads were demultiplexed and collapsed into UMI consensus sequences with MIGEC, and V(D)J alignment was performed with MiXCR. Vaccine-responding clonotypes were defined with edgeR using replicate PBMC samples, requiring FDR below 0.01 and a log2 fold change above 5 up to day 15. Bulk clonotypes were assigned CD4 or CD8 identity according to which sequenced CD4 or CD8 repertoire held them at higher abundance. TCRdb reworked the public reads: Q25 trimming with fastp, MiXCR clone assembly, productive beta chains retained. Merged by CDR3 protein, the rows form single entries marked with the most common genes and DNA. The V and J calls here are based on TCRdb, not the publication. Within this sample are about 550,000 distinct CDR3 sequences, with less than 20% of them counted one time only. Approximately 14% of the sample is taken by the ten largest.

Broader findings and caveats from the paper: Compared with the primary T-cell response, the secondary T-cell response was faster but weaker, reaching its peak on day 5 rather than on day 15. After the booster, most clones that had expanded after primary vaccination were detected again (almost 97% of CD4 and roughly nine tenths of CD8), suggesting broad maintenance of memory. FACS-sorted repertoires could contain abundant contaminating clonotypes from the bulk population, so computational filtering was required. A small fraction of clonotypes appeared in both the CD4 and CD8 compartments, likely as a result of convergent recombination. Only a couple of donors were included in the study, so the extent to which the findings can be generalized is limited.

The TCR comes from a man aged 25-45 years who received the YFV17D yellow fever vaccine. Sequences were derived from PBMCs, sampled 15 days after the yellow fever booster vaccination. The rearrangement joined TRBV6-5 to TRBJ2-7, with 12 bases aligning to TRBD1. The CDR3 region: CASKYRDRGLYEQYF. The DNA sequence follows: TGTGCCAGCAAATACCGGGACAGGGGGCTCTACGAGCAGTACTTC.